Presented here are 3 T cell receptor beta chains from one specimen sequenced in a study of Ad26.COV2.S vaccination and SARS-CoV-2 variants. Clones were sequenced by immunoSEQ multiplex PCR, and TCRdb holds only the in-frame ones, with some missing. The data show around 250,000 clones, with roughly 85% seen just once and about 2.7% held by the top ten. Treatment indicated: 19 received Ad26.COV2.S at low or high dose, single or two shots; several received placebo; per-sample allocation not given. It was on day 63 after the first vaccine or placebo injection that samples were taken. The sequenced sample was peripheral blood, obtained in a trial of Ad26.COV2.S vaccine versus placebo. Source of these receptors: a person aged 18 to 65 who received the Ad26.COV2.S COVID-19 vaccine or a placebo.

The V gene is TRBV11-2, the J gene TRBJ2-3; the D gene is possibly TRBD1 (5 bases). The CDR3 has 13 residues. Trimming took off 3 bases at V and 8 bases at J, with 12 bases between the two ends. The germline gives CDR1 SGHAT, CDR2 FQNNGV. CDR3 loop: CASSFGHAATQYF. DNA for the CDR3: TGTGCCAGCAGCTTCGGACACGCGGCTACGCAGTATTTT.

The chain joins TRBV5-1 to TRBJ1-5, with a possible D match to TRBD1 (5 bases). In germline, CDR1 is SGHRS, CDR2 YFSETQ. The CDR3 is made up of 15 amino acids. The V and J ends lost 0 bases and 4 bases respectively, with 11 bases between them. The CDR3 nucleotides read TGCGCCAGCAGCTTGGGGTCAGGGCGAAATCAGCCCCAGCATTTT. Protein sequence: CASSLGSGRNQPQHF. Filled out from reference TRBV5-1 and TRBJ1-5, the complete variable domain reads KAGVTQTPRYLIKTRGQQVTLSCSPISGHRSVSWYQQTPGQGLQFLFEYFSETQRNKGNFPGRFSGRQFSNSRSEMNVSTLELGDSALYLCASSLGSGRNQPQHFGDGTRLSIL.

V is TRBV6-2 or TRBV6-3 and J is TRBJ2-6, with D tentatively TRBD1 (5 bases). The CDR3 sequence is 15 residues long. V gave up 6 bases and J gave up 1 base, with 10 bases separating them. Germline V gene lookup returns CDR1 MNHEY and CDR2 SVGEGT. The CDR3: CASSKQVSGANVLTF. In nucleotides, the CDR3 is TGTGCCAGCAGCAAACAGGTTTCTGGGGCCAACGTCCTGACTTTC.